One and the same sample provided the 21 T cell receptor beta chains below, sequenced in a study of cytomegalovirus exposure and HLA in healthy donors. Primers included in the PCR were 60 Vbeta and 13 Jbeta primers. Using immunoSEQ multiplex PCR, the repertoire was profiled, and TCRdb retains in-frame clones only, with some absent. Here the sample spans about 150,000 clones, about four fifths being singletons. The sequencing sample was made of PBMCs. Every receptor here comes from a male donor in good health and CMV-seronegative.

The chain uses TRBV19 and TRBJ1-5, with 7 bases that match TRBD1. CDR3 length: 13 amino acids. Germline trimming cut 2 bases from V and 15 bases from J; bases unmatched to any gene: 10. Looked up from germline, CDR1 is LNHDA and CDR2 is SQIVND (reference sequence). CDR3 DNA sequence: TGTGCCAGTAGTATATCCCGACAGGGCGAAGGGCATTTT. Amino acids: CASSISRQGEGHF.

The chain employs TRBV29-1 and TRBJ1-2; D uncertain. The CDR3 spans 12 residues. V was clipped by 0 bases and J by 8 bases, with 10 bases between them. Germline V gene sequence: CDR1 SQVTM, CDR2 ANQGSEA. In nucleotides, the CDR3 is TGCAGCGTTGAAGAACTCTCCGTCGGCTACACCTTC. This gives the protein CSVEELSVGYTF.

The V call is TRBV11-3, the J call TRBJ2-4, with TRBD1 matching 10 bases. In germline, CDR1 is SGHNT, CDR2 YENEEA. V shed 5 bases and J 7 bases; nucleotides not matched to a gene: 5. This CDR3 contains 14 residues. In DNA form, the CDR3 reads TGTGCCAGCAGCCAGGGACAGGGGACTAACATTCAGTACTTC. Amino acids: CASSQGQGTNIQYF.

The V and J genes are TRBV19 and TRBJ2-3; 9 bases are a match to TRBD2. V lost 4 bases and J lost 6; bases outside the gene matches: 8. This CDR3 contains 15 residues. Germline CDR1 reads LNHDA; CDR2 reads SQIVND (reference sequence). The CDR3 spells CASSTSGTRGDTQYF. CDR3 nucleotides: TGTGCCAGTAGTACTAGCGGGACGCGCGGGGATACGCAGTATTTT. The whole variable domain, remainder taken from reference TRBV19 and TRBJ2-3, is DGGITQSPKYLFRKEGQNVTLSCEQNLNHDAMYWYRQDPGQGLRLIYYSQIVNDFQKGDIAEGYSVSREKKESFPLTVTSAQKNPTAFYLCASSTSGTRGDTQYFGPGTRLTVL.

V gene TRBV28 combines with J gene TRBJ2-3; 9 bases match TRBD2. Trimming removed 5 bases from V and 2 bases from J; junction bases left unmatched: 8. The CDR3 has 16 amino acids. CDR1 MDHEN and CDR2 SYDVKM come from the germline V gene. CDR3 sequence reads: CASSPERGDPTDTQYF. The CDR3 DNA reads as TGTGCCAGCAGTCCCGAGCGGGGGGACCCCACAGATACGCAGTATTTT.

A single count supports this clone. This chain connects TRBV7-3 to TRBJ2-3; a weak D match, TRBD2 (5 bases). This CDR3 region has 15 residues. Germline-derived CDR1 and CDR2 are SGHTA and FQGTGA. Trimming shortened V by 4 bases and J by 2 bases, and 13 bases separated the two germline ends. The CDR3 sequence: CASSSYSDPTDTQYF. CDR3 coding DNA: TGTGCCAGCAGCTCCTATAGCGACCCCACAGATACGCAGTATTTT.

This chain joins TRBV28 and TRBJ2-7, with TRBD1 as a possible D gene (6 bases). The CDR3 runs to 13 residues. The germline V gene has CDR1 MDHEN and CDR2 SYDVKM. Trimming removed 2 bases at V and 5 bases at J, with 10 bases between. The CDR3 spells CASSLPGADEQYF. DNA of the CDR3: TGTGCCAGCAGTTTACCAGGGGCTGACGAGCAGTACTTC.

V gene TRBV5-4 combines with J gene TRBJ2-5, with TRBD2 matching 11 bases. CDR1 and CDR2 (germline): SGHNT, YYREEE (reference sequence). V lost 1 base, J lost 2 bases, and 4 bases stayed unmatched. This CDR3 comprises 16 residues. The CDR3 sequence: CASSLLAGGRQETQYF. Here the CDR3 DNA reads TGTGCCAGCAGCTTGCTAGCGGGGGGACGTCAAGAGACCCAGTACTTC.

This sequence joins TRBV4-1 and TRBJ2-2; perhaps TRBD2 as D (6 bases). CDR1 is MGHRA, CDR2 YSYEKL, per germline. Trimming stripped 2 bases from V and 3 bases from J, with 16 bases between. The CDR3 covers 17 residues. Here the CDR3 DNA reads TGCGCCAGCAGCCAAAACGGAGGGTGGGACTACACCGGGGAGCTGTTTTTT. Protein: CASSQNGGWDYTGELFF.

The chain combines TRBV18 with TRBJ2-7; 8 nucleotides line up with TRBD1. Germline CDR1 is KGHSH and CDR2 is LQKENI. With 2 bases clipped from V and 2 bases from J, the junction kept 8 bases outside the gene matches. There are 16 residues in the CDR3. The CDR3 DNA reads as TGTGCCAGCTCACCAATTCCGGGACAGGAGACCTACGAGCAGTACTTC. This translates into CASSPIPGQETYEQYF.

The chain employs TRBV5-1 and TRBJ2-5; possible D gene TRBD2, 5 bases. This CDR3 comprises 15 residues. The germline V gene has CDR1 SGHRS and CDR2 YFSETQ. Trimming cost V 2 bases and J 2 bases, with 13 bases left between them. CDR3 sequence reads: CASSLEGSPQETQYF. DNA of the CDR3: TGCGCCAGCAGCTTAGAGGGATCCCCTCAAGAGACCCAGTACTTC. The full variable domain, completed using reference TRBV5-1 and TRBJ2-5, is KAGVTQTPRYLIKTRGQQVTLSCSPISGHRSVSWYQQTPGQGLQFLFEYFSETQRNKGNFPGRFSGRQFSNSRSEMNVSTLELGDSALYLCASSLEGSPQETQYFGPGTRLLVL.

The chain has TRBV30 and TRBJ1-4, with 10 bases that match TRBD1. Germline CDR1 GTSNPN, CDR2 SVGIG (reference sequence). This CDR3 contains 13 residues. The CDR3 loop is CAARGQGYEKLFF. The CDR3, as DNA: TGTGCTGCCCGGGGACAGGGGTATGAAAAACTGTTTTTT.

This clone was recorded a few times. V usage is TRBV18 and J usage is TRBJ2-2, with D unresolved. The CDR3 is 14 residues long. The V gene's germline CDR1 is KGHSH and CDR2 LQKENI. The V and J ends lost 2 bases and 0 bases respectively, with 4 bases between them. As DNA, the CDR3 is TGTGCCAGCTCACCAATAGCGAACACCGGGGAGCTGTTTTTT. Its translation is CASSPIANTGELFF. The full variable domain, its missing parts supplied by reference TRBV18 and TRBJ2-2, is NAGVMQNPRHLVRRRGQEARLRCSPMKGHSHVYWYRQLPEEGLKFMVYLQKENIIDESGMPKERFSAEFPKEGPSILRIQQVVRGDSAAYFCASSPIANTGELFFGEGSRLTVL.

This clone occurred a few times. This sequence joins TRBV6-5 and TRBJ1-2; unclear D gene. The CDR3 extends over 13 amino acids. Trimming stripped 2 bases from V and 10 bases from J, with 14 bases between. Germline CDR1 reads MNHEY; CDR2 reads SVGAGI. In DNA, the CDR3 is TGTGCCAGCAGTTACCCCCCGGGTCCGGACTACACCTTC. Translating gives CASSYPPGPDYTF.

A few counts support this clone. One end of the junction fails to match germline, which may point to a read error. The chain is built from TRBV28 and TRBJ1-1; D perhaps matches TRBD1 (6 bases). From germline, CDR1 is MDHEN and CDR2 SYDVKM. CDR3 size: 14 residues. CDR3: CASSFGTGNAEAFF. DNA for the CDR3: TGTGCCAGCAGTTTTGGTACAGGGAACGCTGAAGCTTTCTTT.

V and J are TRBV29-1 and TRBJ2-5; D not certain. The length of the CDR3 is 15 residues. Trimming removed 1 base from V and 1 base from J, with 13 bases in between. The V gene's germline CDR1 is SQVTM and CDR2 ANQGSEA. The CDR3 region is CSVEGTTGRQETQYF. The CDR3 DNA sequence: TGCAGCGTTGAAGGTACGACGGGTCGCCAAGAGACCCAGTACTTC.

This chain's CDR3 is CASRVDSLTDTQYF. CDR3 nucleotides: TGCGCCAGCAGGGTGGACAGCCTCACAGATACGCAGTATTTT. The J gene is TRBJ2-3, the V gene TRBV5-1; possibly TRBD1 for D (6 bases). Germline CDR1 and CDR2: SGHRS and YFSETQ. This CDR3 is built from 14 residues. Trimming removed 5 bases at V and 2 bases at J, with 12 bases between. Full variable domain (rest looked up from reference TRBV5-1 and TRBJ2-3): KAGVTQTPRYLIKTRGQQVTLSCSPISGHRSVSWYQQTPGQGLQFLFEYFSETQRNKGNFPGRFSGRQFSNSRSEMNVSTLELGDSALYLCASRVDSLTDTQYFGPGTRLTVL.

This clone appeared a single time. V usage is TRBV28 and J usage is TRBJ2-3; D gene unclear. Trimming removed 5 bases from V and 5 bases from J, with 11 bases in between. The CDR3 length is 13 residues. The germline V gene has CDR1 MDHEN and CDR2 SYDVKM. In nucleotides, the CDR3 is TGTGCCAGCAGTGCCAGTCTTGTAGATACGCAGTATTTT. It is translated as CASSASLVDTQYF.

This sequence joins TRBV19 and TRBJ2-7; 7 bases agree with TRBD1. Trimming cost V 4 bases and J 7 bases; bases outside gene matches: 13. CDR3 length equals 15 residues. From germline, CDR1 is LNHDA and CDR2 SQIVND (reference sequence). CDR3 DNA sequence: TGTGCCAGTAGTAGATGGACAGGTGGCCCTCGTGAGCAGTACTTC. It translates to CASSRWTGGPREQYF. The full variable domain, in which reference TRBV19 and TRBJ2-7 provide the parts outside the CDR3, is DGGITQSPKYLFRKEGQNVTLSCEQNLNHDAMYWYRQDPGQGLRLIYYSQIVNDFQKGDIAEGYSVSREKKESFPLTVTSAQKNPTAFYLCASSRWTGGPREQYFGPGTRLTVT.

DNA of the CDR3: TGTGCCAGCAGCTCTACCCCGCCGGTAGCCTACAATGAGCAGTTCTTC. It specifies CASSSTPPVAYNEQFF. The chain recombines TRBV7-8 with TRBJ2-1; D not resolved. Trimming removed 4 bases at V and 2 bases at J, with 15 bases between. The germline gives CDR1 SGHVS, CDR2 FQNEAQ. This CDR3 has 16 amino acids.

V and J are TRBV5-1 and TRBJ2-7, with a weak D call TRBD1 (6 bases). Germline CDR1 SGHRS, CDR2 YFSETQ. The CDR3 is made up of 13 amino acids. The ends were cut back, 4 bases at V and 4 bases at J, with 12 bases in the middle. The CDR3 region is CASSEPQGYEQYF. CDR3 sequence (DNA): TGCGCCAGCAGCGAACCACAGGGATACGAGCAGTACTTC.